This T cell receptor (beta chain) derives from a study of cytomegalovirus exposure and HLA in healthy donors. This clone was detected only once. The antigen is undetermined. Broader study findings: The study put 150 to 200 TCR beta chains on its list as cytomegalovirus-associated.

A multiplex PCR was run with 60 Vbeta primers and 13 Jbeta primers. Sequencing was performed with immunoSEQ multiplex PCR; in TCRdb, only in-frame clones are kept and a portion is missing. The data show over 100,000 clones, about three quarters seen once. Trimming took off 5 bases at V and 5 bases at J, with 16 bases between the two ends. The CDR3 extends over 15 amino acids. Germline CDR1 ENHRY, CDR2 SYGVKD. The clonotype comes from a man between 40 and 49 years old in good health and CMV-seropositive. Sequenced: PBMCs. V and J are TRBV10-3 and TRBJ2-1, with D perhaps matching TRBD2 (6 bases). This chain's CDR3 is CAISITGRTNNEQFF. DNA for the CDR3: TGTGCCATCAGTATCACCGGGAGAACTAACAATGAGCAGTTCTTC.